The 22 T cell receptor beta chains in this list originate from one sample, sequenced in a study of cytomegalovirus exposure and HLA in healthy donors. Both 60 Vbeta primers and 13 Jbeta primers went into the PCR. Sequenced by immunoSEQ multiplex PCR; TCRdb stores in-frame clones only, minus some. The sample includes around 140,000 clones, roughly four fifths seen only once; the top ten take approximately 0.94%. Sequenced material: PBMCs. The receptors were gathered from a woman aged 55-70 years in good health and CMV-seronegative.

Written as DNA, the CDR3 is TGCAGTGCTCACCAGGGGTACGAGCAGTACTTC. It is translated as CSAHQGYEQYF. The chain links TRBV20-1 to TRBJ2-7; TRBD1 is a possible D gene (6 bases). The germline V and J ends were trimmed by 5 bases and 4 bases, with 9 bases remaining between them. This CDR3 region has 11 residues. Germline CDR1 reads DFQATT; CDR2 reads SNEGSKA (reference sequence).

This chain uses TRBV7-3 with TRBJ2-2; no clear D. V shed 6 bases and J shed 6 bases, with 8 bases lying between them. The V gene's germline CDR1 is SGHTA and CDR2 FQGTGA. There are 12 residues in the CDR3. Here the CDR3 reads CASSFTPGELFF. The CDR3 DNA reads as TGTGCCAGCAGTTTTACTCCCGGGGAGCTGTTTTTT.

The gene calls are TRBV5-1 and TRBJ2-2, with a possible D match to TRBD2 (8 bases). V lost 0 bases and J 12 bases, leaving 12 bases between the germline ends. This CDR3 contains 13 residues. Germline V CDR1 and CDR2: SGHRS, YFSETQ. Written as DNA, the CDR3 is TGCGCCAGCAGCTTGGCCGGGAGGGGGCAGCTGTTTTTT. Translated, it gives CASSLAGRGQLFF.

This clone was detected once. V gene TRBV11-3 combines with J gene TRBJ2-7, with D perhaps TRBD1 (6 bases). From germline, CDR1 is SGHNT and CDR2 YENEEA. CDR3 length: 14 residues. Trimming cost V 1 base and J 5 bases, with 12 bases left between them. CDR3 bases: TGTGCCAGCAGCTTAGGGACAGCCTTGGACGAGCAGTACTTC. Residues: CASSLGTALDEQYF.

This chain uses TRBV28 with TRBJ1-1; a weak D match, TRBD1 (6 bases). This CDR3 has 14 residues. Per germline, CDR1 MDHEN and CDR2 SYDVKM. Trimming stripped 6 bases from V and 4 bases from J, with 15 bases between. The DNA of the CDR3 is TGTGCCAGCAGCACTAGGGGACAAACCACTGAAGCTTTCTTT. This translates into CASSTRGQTTEAFF.

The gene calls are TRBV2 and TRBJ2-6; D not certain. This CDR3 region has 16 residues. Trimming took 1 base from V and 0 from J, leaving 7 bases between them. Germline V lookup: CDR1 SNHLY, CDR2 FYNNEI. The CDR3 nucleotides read TGTGCCAGCAGTGAAGGACGGAGCTCTGGGGCCAACGTCCTGACTTTC. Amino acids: CASSEGRSSGANVLTF. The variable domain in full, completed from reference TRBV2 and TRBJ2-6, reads EPEVTQTPSHQVTQMGQEVILRCVPISNHLYFYWYRQILGQKVEFLVSFYNNEISEKSEIFDDQFSVERPDGSNFTLKIRSTKLEDSAMYFCASSEGRSSGANVLTFGAGSRLTVL.

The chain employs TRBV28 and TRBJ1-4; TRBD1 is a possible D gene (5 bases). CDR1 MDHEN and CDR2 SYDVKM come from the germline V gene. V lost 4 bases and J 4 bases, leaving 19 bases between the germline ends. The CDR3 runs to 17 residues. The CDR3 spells CASSSFSGGALNEKLFF. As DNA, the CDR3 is TGTGCCAGCAGTTCCTTTTCTGGAGGGGCTCTTAATGAAAAACTGTTTTTT.

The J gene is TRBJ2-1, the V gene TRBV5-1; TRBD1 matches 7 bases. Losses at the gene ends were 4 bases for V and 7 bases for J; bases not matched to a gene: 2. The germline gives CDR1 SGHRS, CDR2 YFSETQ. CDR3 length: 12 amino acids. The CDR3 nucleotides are TGCGCCAGCAGCAAACAGGGGAATGAGCAGTTCTTC. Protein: CASSKQGNEQFF.

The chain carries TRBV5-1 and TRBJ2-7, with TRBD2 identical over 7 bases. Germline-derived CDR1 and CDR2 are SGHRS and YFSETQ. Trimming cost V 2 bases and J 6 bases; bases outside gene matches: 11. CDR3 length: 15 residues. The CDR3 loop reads CASSLIQAGTTEQYF. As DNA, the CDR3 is TGCGCCAGCAGCTTAATTCAGGCGGGGACTACCGAGCAGTACTTC. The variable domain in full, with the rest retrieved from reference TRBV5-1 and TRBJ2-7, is KAGVTQTPRYLIKTRGQQVTLSCSPISGHRSVSWYQQTPGQGLQFLFEYFSETQRNKGNFPGRFSGRQFSNSRSEMNVSTLELGDSALYLCASSLIQAGTTEQYFGPGTRLTVT.

The CDR3 loop is CASSERQGTEQYF. CDR3 DNA: TGTGCCAGCAGTGAAAGGCAGGGGACCGAGCAGTACTTC. V and J are TRBV6-1 and TRBJ2-7; D possibly corresponds to TRBD1 (6 bases). CDR3 length: 13 amino acids. V gave up 2 bases and J gave up 6 bases, with 11 bases separating them. The V gene's germline CDR1 is MNHNS and CDR2 SASEGT.

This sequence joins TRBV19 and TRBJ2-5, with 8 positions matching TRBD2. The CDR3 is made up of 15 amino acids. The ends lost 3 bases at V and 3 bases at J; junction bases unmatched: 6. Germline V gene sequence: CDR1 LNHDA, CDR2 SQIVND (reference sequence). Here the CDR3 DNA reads TGTGCCAGTAGTATTCCGGGAGGGGTCGAAGAGACCCAGTACTTC. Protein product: CASSIPGGVEETQYF.

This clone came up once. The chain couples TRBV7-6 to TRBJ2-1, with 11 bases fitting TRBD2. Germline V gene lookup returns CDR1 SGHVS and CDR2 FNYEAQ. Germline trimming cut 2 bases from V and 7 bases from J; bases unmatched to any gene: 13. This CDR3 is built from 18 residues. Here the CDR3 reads CASSLLAGWTSGYNEQFF. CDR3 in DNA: TGTGCCAGCAGCTTATTAGCCGGGTGGACTAGCGGGTATAATGAGCAGTTCTTC.

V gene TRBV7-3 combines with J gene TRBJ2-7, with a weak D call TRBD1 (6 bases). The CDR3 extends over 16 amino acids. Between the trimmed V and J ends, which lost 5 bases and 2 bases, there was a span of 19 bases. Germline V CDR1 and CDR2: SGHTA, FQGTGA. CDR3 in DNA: TGTGCCAGCAGCCTATCGACAGGCTCACCGCCCTACGAGCAGTACTTC. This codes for CASSLSTGSPPYEQYF.

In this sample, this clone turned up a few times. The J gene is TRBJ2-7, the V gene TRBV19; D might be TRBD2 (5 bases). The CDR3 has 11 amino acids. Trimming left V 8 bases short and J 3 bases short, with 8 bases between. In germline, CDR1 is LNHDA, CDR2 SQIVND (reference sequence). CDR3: CASGGLYEQYF. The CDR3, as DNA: TGTGCCAGTGGAGGACTCTACGAGCAGTACTTC.

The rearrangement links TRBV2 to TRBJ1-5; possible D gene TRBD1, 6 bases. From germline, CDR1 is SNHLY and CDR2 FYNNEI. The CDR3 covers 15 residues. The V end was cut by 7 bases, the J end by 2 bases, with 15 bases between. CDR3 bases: TGTGCCAGCACCGTACAGGGAAATCGCAATCAGCCCCAGCATTTT. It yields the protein CASTVQGNRNQPQHF.

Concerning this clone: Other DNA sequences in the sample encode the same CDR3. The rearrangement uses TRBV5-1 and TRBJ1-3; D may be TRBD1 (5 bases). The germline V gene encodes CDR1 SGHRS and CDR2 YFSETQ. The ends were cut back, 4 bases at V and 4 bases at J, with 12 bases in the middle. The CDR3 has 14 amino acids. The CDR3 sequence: CASSPRALGNTIYF. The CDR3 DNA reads TGCGCCAGCAGCCCCAGGGCCCTGGGAAACACCATATATTTT.

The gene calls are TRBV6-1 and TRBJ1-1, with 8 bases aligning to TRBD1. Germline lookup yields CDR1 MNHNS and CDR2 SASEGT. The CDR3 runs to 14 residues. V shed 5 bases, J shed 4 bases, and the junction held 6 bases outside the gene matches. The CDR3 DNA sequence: TGTGCCAGCAGTTGGACAGGGTCGGGCACTGAAGCTTTCTTT. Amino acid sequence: CASSWTGSGTEAFF.

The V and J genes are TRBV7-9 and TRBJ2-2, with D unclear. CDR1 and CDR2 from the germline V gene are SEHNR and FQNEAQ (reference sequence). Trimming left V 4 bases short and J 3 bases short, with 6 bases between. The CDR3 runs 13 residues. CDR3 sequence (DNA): TGTGCCAGCAGCTCCCTCTACACCGGGGAGCTGTTTTTT. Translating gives CASSSLYTGELFF.

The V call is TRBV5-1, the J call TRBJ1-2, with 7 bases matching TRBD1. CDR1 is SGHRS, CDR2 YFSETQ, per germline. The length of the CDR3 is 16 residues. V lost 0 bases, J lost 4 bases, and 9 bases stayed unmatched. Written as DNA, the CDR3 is TGCGCCAGCAGCTTGGAGGGCCGACAGGGTGGCTATGGCTACACCTTC. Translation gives CASSLEGRQGGYGYTF.

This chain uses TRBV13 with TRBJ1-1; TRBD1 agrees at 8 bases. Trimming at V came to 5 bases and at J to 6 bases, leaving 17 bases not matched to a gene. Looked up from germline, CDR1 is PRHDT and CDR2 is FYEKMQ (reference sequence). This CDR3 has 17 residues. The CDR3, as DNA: TGTGCCAGCAGCCCCACAGACTTGGACAGGGCGGGCGCTGAAGCTTTCTTT. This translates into CASSPTDLDRAGAEAFF.

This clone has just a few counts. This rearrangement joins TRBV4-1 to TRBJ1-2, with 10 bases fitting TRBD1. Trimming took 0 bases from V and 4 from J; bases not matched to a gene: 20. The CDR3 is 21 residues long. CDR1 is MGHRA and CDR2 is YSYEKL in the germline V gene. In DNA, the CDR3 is TGCGCCAGCAGCCAAGATCCCGCACCGCTTCGGGACAGGGGAACTGGCTATGGCTACACCTTC. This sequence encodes CASSQDPAPLRDRGTGYGYTF.

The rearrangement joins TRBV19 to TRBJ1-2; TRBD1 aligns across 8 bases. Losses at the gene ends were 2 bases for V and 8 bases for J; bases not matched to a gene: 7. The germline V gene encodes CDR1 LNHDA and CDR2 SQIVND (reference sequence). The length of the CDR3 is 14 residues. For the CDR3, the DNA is TGTGCCAGTAGTATACCGGACAGGGTGGGAGGCTACACCTTC. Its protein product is CASSIPDRVGGYTF.